These 10 T cell receptor beta chains originate from one sample sequenced in a study of cytomegalovirus exposure and HLA in healthy donors. PCR employed 60 Vbeta and 13 Jbeta primers. Clones were read by immunoSEQ multiplex PCR, and TCRdb kept only the in-frame ones, dropping some. The data contain tens of thousands of clones, about three quarters of them singletons. The sequencing sample was made of PBMCs. The receptors derive from a middle-aged woman in good health and CMV-seropositive.

The chain has TRBV7-3 and TRBJ2-3; maybe TRBD2 (6 bases). Germline V gene lookup returns CDR1 SGHTA and CDR2 FQGTGA. CDR3 size: 16 residues. V lost 1 base and J 0 bases, leaving 11 bases between the germline ends. The CDR3: CASSLNVAGSTDTQYF. The CDR3 DNA reads as TGTGCCAGCAGCTTAAATGTGGCGGGAAGCACAGATACGCAGTATTTT.

Points on this clone: Germline and junction disagree at one end, which may indicate a read error. The CDR3 here is CACSGNIAGELFF. DNA of the CDR3: TGTGCCTGTAGCGGGAACATTGCCGGGGAGCTGTTTTTT. The chain carries TRBV19 and TRBJ2-2, with 8 bases fitting TRBD2. From germline, CDR1 is LNHDA and CDR2 SQIVND (reference sequence). This CDR3 comprises 13 residues.

The rearrangement joins TRBV5-5 to TRBJ1-1, with D possibly being TRBD1 (5 bases). The CDR3 contains 13 residues. Trimming stripped 6 bases from V and 7 bases from J, with 16 bases between. Per germline, CDR1 SGHKS and CDR2 YYEKEE (reference sequence). The DNA of the CDR3 is TGTGCCAGCACCCGGACACTATCCCTTGAAGCTTTCTTT. It codes for CASTRTLSLEAFF.

As for this clone: The junction differs from germline at one of its ends, possibly a read error. This chain connects TRBV7-9 to TRBJ1-4, with 7 bases aligning to TRBD1. This CDR3 has 18 amino acids. Germline V gene lookup returns CDR1 SEHNR and CDR2 FQNEAQ (reference sequence). In DNA form, the CDR3 reads TGTTCCAGCAGCTTAAGGACTGACAGGGTCGGGTTATTTAAAAAACTGTTTTTT. Translated, it gives CSSSLRTDRVGLFKKLFF.

The V and J genes are TRBV9 and TRBJ1-1, with TRBD1 matching 7 bases. V lost 2 bases, J lost 4 bases, and 5 bases stayed unmatched. The CDR3 contains 14 residues. The germline CDR1 and CDR2 sequences are SGDLS and YYNGEE. The DNA for the CDR3 is TGTGCCAGCAGCGTCTCGACAGGGCCCACTGAAGCTTTCTTT. It codes for CASSVSTGPTEAFF.

This clone was found many times. V usage is TRBV6-1 and J usage is TRBJ1-5, with TRBD1 as a possible D gene (5 bases). CDR1 and CDR2 (germline): MNHNS, SASEGT. Trimming cost V 0 bases and J 3 bases, with 9 bases left between them. The CDR3 is 15 amino acids. CDR3 coding DNA: TGTGCCAGCAGTGAAGCTGGGGGGGACAATCAGCCCCAGCATTTT. It yields the protein CASSEAGGDNQPQHF.

The J gene is TRBJ1-1, the V gene TRBV15; D is possibly TRBD1 (6 bases). CDR3 size: 15 residues. The V gene lost 3 bases and the J gene lost 0 bases, with 11 bases spanning the gap. CDR1 LNHNV and CDR2 YYDKDF come from the germline V gene (reference sequence). The CDR3 bases are TGTGCCACCAGCAGGGACAGCGCGCTGAACACTGAAGCTTTCTTT. Protein product: CATSRDSALNTEAFF.

By frequency in the sample, this clone is medium-sized (0.01 to 0.1%). The chain carries TRBV19 and TRBJ2-3; 7 bases match TRBD2. Germline V gene sequence: CDR1 LNHDA, CDR2 SQIVND (reference sequence). The CDR3 is made up of 14 amino acids. The J segment lost 1 base and the V segment lost 6 bases, leaving 4 bases of the junction unmatched. The chain's CDR3 is CASRRLAGTDTQYF. CDR3 sequence (DNA): TGTGCCAGTAGGAGACTAGCTGGCACAGATACGCAGTATTTT.

This clone came up once. The chain combines TRBV5-6 with TRBJ2-5; tentative D call: TRBD1 (5 bases). The CDR3 runs to 15 residues. From germline, CDR1 is SGHDT and CDR2 YYEEEE. V shed 4 bases and J shed 1 base, with 14 bases lying between them. The DNA for the CDR3 is TGTGCCAGCAGCAAGAGGCCAGGGTTCCAAGAGACCCAGTACTTC. Translated, it gives CASSKRPGFQETQYF. Complete variable domain (other parts from reference TRBV5-6 and TRBJ2-5): DAGVTQSPTHLIKTRGQQVTLRCSPKSGHDTVSWYQQALGQGPQFIFQYYEEEERQRGNFPDRFSGHQFPNYSSELNVNALLLGDSALYLCASSKRPGFQETQYFGPGTRLLVL.

CDR3 nucleotides: TGCGCCAGCAGCCAGGTCGCGGGACTAGCGTCAAACATTCAGTACTTC. It is translated as CASSQVAGLASNIQYF. The genes are TRBV4-1 and TRBJ2-4; 10 bases agree with TRBD2. This CDR3 contains 16 residues. With 3 bases clipped from V and 6 bases from J, the junction kept 8 bases outside the gene matches. Germline V lookup: CDR1 MGHRA, CDR2 YSYEKL.